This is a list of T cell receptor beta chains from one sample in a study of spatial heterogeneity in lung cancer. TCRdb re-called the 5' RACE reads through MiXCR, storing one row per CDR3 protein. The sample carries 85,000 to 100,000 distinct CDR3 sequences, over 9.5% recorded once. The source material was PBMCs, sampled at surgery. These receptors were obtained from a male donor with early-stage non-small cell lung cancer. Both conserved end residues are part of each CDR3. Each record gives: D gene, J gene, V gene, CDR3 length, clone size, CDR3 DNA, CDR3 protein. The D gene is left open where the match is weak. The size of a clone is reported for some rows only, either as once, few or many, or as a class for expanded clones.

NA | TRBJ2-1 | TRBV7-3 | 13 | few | TGTGCCAGCAGCCCCACGCAGGGTGATGAGCAGTTCTTC | CASSPTQGDEQFF
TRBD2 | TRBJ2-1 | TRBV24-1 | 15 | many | TGTGCCACCAGTGATTCGGGACTAGCGGGGGGAAAGCAGTTCTTC | CATSDSGLAGGKQFF
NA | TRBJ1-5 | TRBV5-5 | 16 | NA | TGTGCCAGCAGCGGGGGTACAGGGATTAGCAATCAGCCCCAGCATTTT | CASSGGTGISNQPQHF
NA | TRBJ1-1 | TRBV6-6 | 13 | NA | TGTGCCAGCAGTCCGTTTGACATGGCTGAAGCTTTCTTT | CASSPFDMAEAFF
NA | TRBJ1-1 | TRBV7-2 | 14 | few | TGTGCCAGCAGCTTAAGGGGCTCGGGCACTGAAGCTTTCTTT | CASSLRGSGTEAFF
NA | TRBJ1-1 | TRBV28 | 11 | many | TGTGCCAGCAGCCCAGGCACTGAAGCTTTCTTT | CASSPGTEAFF
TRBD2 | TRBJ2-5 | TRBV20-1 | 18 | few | TGCAGTGCTAGCATGGGACTAGTAACGACGAGGAGAAAAGAGACCCAGTACTTC | CSASMGLVTTRRKETQYF
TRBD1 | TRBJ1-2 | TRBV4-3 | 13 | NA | TGCGCCAGCAGCTCAGACAGGGGCTATGGCTACACCTTC | CASSSDRGYGYTF
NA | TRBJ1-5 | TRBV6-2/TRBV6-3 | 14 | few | TGTGCCAGCAGTTACCGCGAGGGAAGACAGCCCCAGCATTTT | CASSYREGRQPQHF
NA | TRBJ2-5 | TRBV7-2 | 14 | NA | TGTGCCAGCAGCCCCCAAGGCGGCCAAGAGACCCAGTACTTC | CASSPQGGQETQYF
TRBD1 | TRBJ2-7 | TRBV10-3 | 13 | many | TGTGCCATCAGGCCGGGACAGGGCGACGAGCAGTACTTC | CAIRPGQGDEQYF
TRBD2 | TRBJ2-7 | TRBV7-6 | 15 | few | TGTGCCAGCAGCCCGGGGGGGGTCTCATCCTACGAGCAGTACTTC | CASSPGGVSSYEQYF
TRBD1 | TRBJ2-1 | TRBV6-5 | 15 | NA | TGTGCCAGCAGTTCCCGGGACAGGGGGGTCACCACCCCGTTCTTC | CASSSRDRGVTTPFF
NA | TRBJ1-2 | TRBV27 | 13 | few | TGTGCCAGTAGGGCAGGTGGTATCTATGGCTACACCTTC | CASRAGGIYGYTF
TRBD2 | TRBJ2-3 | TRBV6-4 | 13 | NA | TGTGCCAGCAGTGGCAGGGAGGGAGATACGCAGTATTTT | CASSGREGDTQYF
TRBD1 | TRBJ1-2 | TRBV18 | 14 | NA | TGTGCCAGCTCACAGCAACAGGGGGCTCTTGGCTACACCTTC | CASSQQQGALGYTF
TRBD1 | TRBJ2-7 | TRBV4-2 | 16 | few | TGTGCCAGCAGCCAGGCCCCCGGGACAGGGGATTACGAGCAGTACTTC | CASSQAPGTGDYEQYF
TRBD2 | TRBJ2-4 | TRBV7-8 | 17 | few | TGTGCCAGCAGTACCCTAGCGGTTCCGACGGCCAAAAACATTCAGTACTTC | CASSTLAVPTAKNIQYF
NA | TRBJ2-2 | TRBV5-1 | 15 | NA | TGCGCCAGCAGCTGGGGCGGATTGGACACCGGGGAGCTGTTTTTT | CASSWGGLDTGELFF
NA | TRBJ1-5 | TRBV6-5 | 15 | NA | TGTGCCAGCAGCCCCGCGGGCAGAACTGGTCAGCCCCAGCATTTT | CASSPAGRTGQPQHF
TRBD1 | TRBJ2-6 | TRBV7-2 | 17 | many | TGTGCCAGCAGCTCACGACAGGGGGCTTCTGGGGCCAACGTCCTGACTTTC | CASSSRQGASGANVLTF
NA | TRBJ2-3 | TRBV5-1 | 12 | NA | TGCGCCAGCAGCTTGAACACAGATCTAGCGTATTTT | CASSLNTDLAYF
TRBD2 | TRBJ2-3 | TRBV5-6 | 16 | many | TGTGCCAGCAGCTTTCGACTAGCGGGGGAAACAGATACGCAGTATTTT | CASSFRLAGETDTQYF
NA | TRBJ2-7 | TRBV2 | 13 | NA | TGTGCCAGCAGTGCCCTGGCAGATTACGAGCAGTACTTC | CASSALADYEQYF
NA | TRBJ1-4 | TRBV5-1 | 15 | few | TGCGCCAGCAGCTTGAGCTGGGGGCAAAGAGAAAAACTGTTTTTT | CASSLSWGQREKLFF
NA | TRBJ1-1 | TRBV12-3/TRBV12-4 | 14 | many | TGTGCCATCCACCCCGACAGGACGAACACTGAAGCTTTCTTT | CAIHPDRTNTEAFF
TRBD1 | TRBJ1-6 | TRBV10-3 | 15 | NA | TGTGCCATCAGTCCCTCGGGACAGATTAATTCACCCCTCCACTTT | CAISPSGQINSPLHF
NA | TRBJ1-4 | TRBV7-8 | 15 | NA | TGTGCCAGCAGCTCGACCGGGACCCCAATTGAAAAACTGTTTTTT | CASSSTGTPIEKLFF
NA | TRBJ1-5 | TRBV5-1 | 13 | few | TGCGCCAGCAGCAAGAATAGCAATCAGCCCCAGCATTTT | CASSKNSNQPQHF
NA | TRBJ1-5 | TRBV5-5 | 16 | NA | TGTGCCAGCAGCTTGGGGGCGGGTACGGTCAATCAGCCCCAGCATTTT | CASSLGAGTVNQPQHF
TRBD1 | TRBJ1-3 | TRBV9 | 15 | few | TGTGCCAGCAGCGCAACGGGACAGGGCGTAAACACCATATATTTT | CASSATGQGVNTIYF
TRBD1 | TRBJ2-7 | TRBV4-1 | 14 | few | TGCGCCAGCAGCCAGGGGACAGCGCCTCGAGAGCAGTACTTC | CASSQGTAPREQYF
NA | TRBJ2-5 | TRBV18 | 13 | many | TGTGCCAGCTCACCTGGATCCAAAGAGACCCAGTACTTC | CASSPGSKETQYF
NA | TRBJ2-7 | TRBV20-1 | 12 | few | TGCAGTGGGGGCGGGGAGGCCTACGAGCAGTACTTC | CSGGGEAYEQYF
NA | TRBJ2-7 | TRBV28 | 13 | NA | TGTGCCAGCAGTCCCCTCAATCCCTACGAGCAGTACTTC | CASSPLNPYEQYF
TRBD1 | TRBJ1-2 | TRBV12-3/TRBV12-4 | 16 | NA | TGTGCCAGCAGTTCTCCACTTACAGGGGGCCACTATGGCTACACCTTC | CASSSPLTGGHYGYTF
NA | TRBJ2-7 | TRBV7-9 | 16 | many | TGTGCCAGCAGCTTAGGAGGGGGAAGGGTTGCCTACGAGCAGTACTTC | CASSLGGGRVAYEQYF
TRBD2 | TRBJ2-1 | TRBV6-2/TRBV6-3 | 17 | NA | TGTGCCAGCACCCTAAAAGGACTAGCGGGAGTAATTAATGAGCAGTTCTTC | CASTLKGLAGVINEQFF
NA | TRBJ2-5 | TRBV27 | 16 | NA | TGTGCCAGCAGTTTAGGATATCAGGGAGGCCAAGAGACCCAGTACTTC | CASSLGYQGGQETQYF
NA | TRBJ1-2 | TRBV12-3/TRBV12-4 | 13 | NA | TGTGCCAGCACCCTTGACAGGACGAGTGGCTACACCTTC | CASTLDRTSGYTF
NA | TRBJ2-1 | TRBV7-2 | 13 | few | TGTGCCAGCAGCTTAGACAGGCGGCATGAGCAGTTCTTC | CASSLDRRHEQFF
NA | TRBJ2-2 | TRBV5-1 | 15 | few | TGCGCCAGCAGCTGGACTACCCCGAGGACCGGGGAGCTGTTTTTT | CASSWTTPRTGELFF
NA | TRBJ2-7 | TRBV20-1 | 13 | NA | TGCAGTGCGCTCACTGACACCGGCCACGAGCAGTACTTC | CSALTDTGHEQYF
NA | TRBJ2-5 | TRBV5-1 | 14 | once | TGCGCCAGCAGCATCCTAAACGGAGGTATTACCCAGTACTTC | CASSILNGGITQYF
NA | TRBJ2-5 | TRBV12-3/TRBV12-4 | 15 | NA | TGTGCCAGCAGTAACGGACAGACGGTTCAAGAGACCCAGTACTTC | CASSNGQTVQETQYF
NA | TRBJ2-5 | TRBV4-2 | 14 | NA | TGTGCCAGCAGCCAAGTTCCGGGGACAGAGACCCAGTACTTC | CASSQVPGTETQYF
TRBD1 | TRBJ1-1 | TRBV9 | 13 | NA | TGTGCCAGCAGCTTGGACAGGGGTACTGAAGCTTTCTTT | CASSLDRGTEAFF
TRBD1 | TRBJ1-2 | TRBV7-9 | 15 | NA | TGTGCCAGCAGCCAGGCGGGACAGGGGGTATCTGGCTACACCTTC | CASSQAGQGVSGYTF
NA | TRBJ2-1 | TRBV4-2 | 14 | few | TGTGCCAGCAGCCAACCGAGGGATTACAATGAGCAGTTCTTC | CASSQPRDYNEQFF
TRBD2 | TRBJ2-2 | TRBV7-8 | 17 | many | TGTGCCAGCAGACCGGGACTAGCGGGAGGAGGCACCGGGGAGCTGTTTTTT | CASRPGLAGGGTGELFF
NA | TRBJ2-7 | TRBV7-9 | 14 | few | TGTGCCAGCAGCTCCCTACGGGGGTCCTACGAGCAGTACTTC | CASSSLRGSYEQYF